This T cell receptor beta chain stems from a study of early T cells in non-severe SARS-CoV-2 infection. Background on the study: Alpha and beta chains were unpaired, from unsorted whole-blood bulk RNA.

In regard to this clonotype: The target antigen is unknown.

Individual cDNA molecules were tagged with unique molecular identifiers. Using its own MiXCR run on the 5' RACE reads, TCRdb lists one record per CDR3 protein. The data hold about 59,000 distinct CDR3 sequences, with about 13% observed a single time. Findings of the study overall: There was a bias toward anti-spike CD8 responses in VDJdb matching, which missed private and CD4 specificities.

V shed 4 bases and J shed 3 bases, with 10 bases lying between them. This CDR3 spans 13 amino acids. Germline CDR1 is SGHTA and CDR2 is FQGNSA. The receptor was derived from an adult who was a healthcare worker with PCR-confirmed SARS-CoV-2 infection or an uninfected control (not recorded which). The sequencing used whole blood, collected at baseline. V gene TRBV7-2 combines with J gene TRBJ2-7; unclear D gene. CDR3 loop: CASSSGLYYEQYF. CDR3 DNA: TGTGCCAGCAGCTCGGGTTTATACTACGAGCAGTACTTC.